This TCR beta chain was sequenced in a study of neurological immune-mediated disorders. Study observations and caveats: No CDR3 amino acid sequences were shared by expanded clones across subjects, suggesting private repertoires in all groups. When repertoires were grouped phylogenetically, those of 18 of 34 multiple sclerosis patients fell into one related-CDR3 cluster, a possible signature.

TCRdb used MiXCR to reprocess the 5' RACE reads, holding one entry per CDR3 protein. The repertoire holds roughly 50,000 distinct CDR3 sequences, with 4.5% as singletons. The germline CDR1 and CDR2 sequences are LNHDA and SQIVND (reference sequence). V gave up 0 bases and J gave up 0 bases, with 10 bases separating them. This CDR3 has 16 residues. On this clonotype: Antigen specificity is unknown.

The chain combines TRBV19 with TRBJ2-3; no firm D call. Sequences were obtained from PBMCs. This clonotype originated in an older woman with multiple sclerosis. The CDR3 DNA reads TGTGCCAGTAGTATAGAAGCCGACCCTAGCACAGATACGCAGTATTTT. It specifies CASSIEADPSTDTQYF.